This entry is about one T cell receptor (beta chain). The PCR used 60 Vbeta and 13 Jbeta primers. The protocol was immunoSEQ multiplex PCR, while the TCRdb copy is restricted to in-frame clones and leaves out a portion. The data contain tens of thousands of clones, roughly 70% of them seen just once; the ten biggest clones take up over 13%. This entry comes from a study of cytomegalovirus exposure and HLA in healthy donors. Study context: Unique TCRs from HLA-typed donors, about 78 million of them, were held in an early data release. Most donors, approximately 82% of around 400 genotyped, fell in the Caucasian-associated ancestry cluster.

Each donor was healthy, and each was a bone marrow donor. There were likely unrecorded immune exposures, though donors were nominally healthy when sampled. CDR1 LNHDA and CDR2 SQIVND come from the germline V gene (reference sequence). The CDR3 is 15 amino acids. V was cut by 3 bases and J by 3 bases, with 12 bases left in between. The receptor comes from a woman aged 50 to 65 in good health and CMV-seropositive. The sample comprised PBMCs. The chain uses TRBV19 and TRBJ1-5; unclear D gene. Written as DNA, the CDR3 is TGTGCCAGTAGTATGTCCGGGTCAGACAATCAGCCCCAGCATTTT. Its protein product is CASSMSGSDNQPQHF.